These T cell receptor beta chains were read from a single sample in a study of blood T cell repertoires in COVID-19. Sequencing was performed with immunoSEQ multiplex PCR; in TCRdb, only in-frame clones are kept and a portion is missing. The table shows around 150,000 clones, with 75% to 90% occurring only once. Sequencing was performed on peripheral blood. The receptors were gathered from a human donor with acute or convalescent COVID-19. The donor label of this sample is uncertain. The CDR3 runs from the conserved cysteine through the conserved F or W. The D gene is left open where the match is weak. Part of the rows lack a size; the others show once, few, many or a class for expanded clones.

TRBD1	TRBV28	TRBJ2-7	-	TGTGCCAGCAGCTATACCGGGACAGGGAGGTACGAGCAGTACTTC	CASSYTGTGRYEQYF
-	TRBV4-1	TRBJ1-1	-	TGCGCCAGCAGCCAAGATGGGGGCAGAACGGCGAACACTGAAGCTTTCTTT	CASSQDGGRTANTEAFF
-	TRBV7-2	TRBJ2-7	-	TGTGCCAGCAGCTTAGAGGCGACAAGCTCCTACGAGCAGTACTTC	CASSLEATSSYEQYF
TRBD2	TRBV11-3	TRBJ2-5	-	TGTGCCAGCAGCTTGCGAGCGGGGGGGCCAGAGACCCAGTACTTC	CASSLRAGGPETQYF
-	TRBV30	TRBJ1-1	-	TGTGCCTGGAGTGTACTGCCTGAAGCTTTCTTT	CAWSVLPEAFF
-	TRBV24-1	TRBJ1-5	-	TGTGCCACCAGTCAGGGGAATAGCAATCAGCCCCAGCATTTT	CATSQGNSNQPQHF
-	TRBV7-3	TRBJ2-1	-	TGTGCCAGCAGCTCGGGACTCCGAGGGTACAATGAGCAGTTCTTC	CASSSGLRGYNEQFF
-	TRBV6-5	TRBJ1-5	-	TGTGCCAGCAGTCAACAGGGAAATCAGCCCCAGCATTTT	CASSQQGNQPQHF
TRBD1	TRBV5-6	TRBJ2-7	once	TGTGCCAGCAGCTTGAGCTGGACAGGGGTTAACGAGCAGTACTTC	CASSLSWTGVNEQYF
-	TRBV7-9	TRBJ1-5	-	TGTGCCAGCAGCGTAGAAGGACAGTTGGGGCAGCCCCAGCATTTT	CASSVEGQLGQPQHF
TRBD1	TRBV4-1	TRBJ1-4	-	TGCGCCAGCAGCCAGGGGGACAGGGGCGGTGAAAAACTGTTTTTT	CASSQGDRGGEKLFF
TRBD2	TRBV30	TRBJ2-1	-	TGTGCCTGGAGTACAAACCTCCTAGCGGGGGGGTCGGGAAATGAGCAGTTCTTC	CAWSTNLLAGGSGNEQFF
TRBD1	TRBV29-1	TRBJ1-2	-	TGCAGCGTTACCGGGACAGATGACTATGGCTACACCTTC	CSVTGTDDYGYTF
TRBD1	TRBV11-3	TRBJ1-1	-	TGTGCCAGCAGCCCAAGAGGTCGGGACAGGGTGAGGTACACTGAAGCTTTCTTT	CASSPRGRDRVRYTEAFF
TRBD1	TRBV19	TRBJ1-2	-	TGTGCCAGTAGTCCGCAGGGGGCGCAAGGCTACACCTTC	CASSPQGAQGYTF
TRBD1	TRBV19	TRBJ1-4	-	TGTGCCAGTAGCTTCGACAGGGGCGAAACTAATGAAAAACTGTTTTTT	CASSFDRGETNEKLFF
-	TRBV7-2	TRBJ1-5	few	TGTGCCAGCAGCCCCCAGGAGGCGGGTTGGAGCCAACATTTT	CASSPQEAGWSQHF
-	TRBV18	TRBJ2-3	once	TGTGCCAGCCTCCTGGCTGATACGCAGTATTTT	CASLLADTQYF
TRBD1	TRBV15	TRBJ2-1	-	TGTGCCACCAGCAGAGCAGGGGGTAGGGACAATGAGCAGTTCTTC	CATSRAGGRDNEQFF
-	TRBV18	TRBJ1-5	-	TGTGCCAGCTCACCCCAAAAATCGGGGGGCGGGAGCAATCAGCCCCAGCATTTT	CASSPQKSGGGSNQPQHF
-	TRBV21-1	TRBJ2-1	-	TGTGCACAGCTCCGGGGGAGTGAGCAGTTCTTC	CAQLRGSEQFF
TRBD1	TRBV6-2/TRBV6-3	TRBJ2-5	-	TGTGCCAGCAGTTACTCGTGGACAGGGGAAGAGACCCAGTACTTC	CASSYSWTGEETQYF